This TCR beta chain emerged from a study of shared T cell receptors in the human thymus. Libraries were prepared by immunoSEQ multiplex PCR; TCRdb keeps only in-frame clonotypes and omits some of them. The sample has more than 550,000 clones; around 87% are singletons. Germline assignment: CDR1 MNHNY and CDR2 SVGAGI (reference sequence). CDR3 length: 16 residues. V trimming: 7 bases; J trimming: 7 bases; junction bases outside the gene matches: 14. The same specimen was also included in a second study, on human thymus T cells. Per that study: Finnish infants who were healthy and having corrective surgery for congenital heart defects made up the donors. Surgeons resected thymus tissue during corrective heart surgery. Related research found strongly overlapping thymic repertoires in unrelated individuals.

The specimen sequenced was thymocytes. This TCR derives from a boy under two years old with a congenital heart defect. This chain joins TRBV6-6 and TRBJ1-4; 8 nucleotides match TRBD1. Written as DNA, the CDR3 is TGTGCCAGCACTTCAGACTTCGGACAGGGCGGTGAAAAACTGTTTTTT. It encodes CASTSDFGQGGEKLFF.